These T cell receptor beta chains were read from a single sample in a study of response to subunit inactivated influenza vaccine. TCRdb independently ran MiXCR on the RT-PCR reads; one entry per CDR3 protein. The data contain around 580,000 distinct CDR3 sequences, 14% of them seen just once; the ten biggest clones take up 11%. The source material was PBMCs from blood, sampled 12 days after vaccination. These receptors came from a man aged 50-60 years who received an inactivated influenza vaccine. Both conserved end residues are trimmed from each CDR3.

V	J	CDR3
TRBV20-1	TRBJ2-3	SAPRGGGTDTQY
TRBV12-3/TRBV12-4	TRBJ1-2	ASKRTGEGGYT
TRBV12-3/TRBV12-4	TRBJ2-7	ASSISSDYEQY
TRBV20-1	TRBJ2-7	SAHRDSYEQY
TRBV4-3	TRBJ2-3	ASSPEGQGLESTDTQY
TRBV7-8	TRBJ2-2	ASSPWTSGRAGGNTGELF
TRBV27	TRBJ2-7	ASSFSGTTSYEQY
TRBV12-3/TRBV12-4	TRBJ2-7	ASSLSTGDTYEQY
TRBV15	TRBJ2-7	ATSRDLVTSSYEQY
TRBV11-2	TRBJ2-5	ASSLNGAGVRQETQY
TRBV5-1	TRBJ2-3	ASSLSRSGSTQY
TRBV12-3/TRBV12-4	TRBJ2-5	ASSLAQAGGALETQY
TRBV7-2	TRBJ1-1	ASSNRSPGANTEAF
TRBV13	TRBJ2-3	ASSLVQDPDTQY
TRBV4-3	TRBJ2-1	ASSQDRLAGKQF
TRBV7-2	TRBJ2-7	ASSAGFFEQY
TRBV20-1	TRBJ1-2	SAQNDRDAGYT
TRBV4-3	TRBJ2-3	ASSQDMIPGAGGPDTQY
TRBV5-1	TRBJ2-3	ASSFKTSGGDTQY
TRBV5-1	TRBJ2-3	ASSILGQLRTDTQY
TRBV7-2	TRBJ2-2	ASSILAGGRGTGELF
TRBV10-3	TRBJ1-1	ATTGTGNTEAF
TRBV3-1	TRBJ2-1	ASSQPTSGDEQF
TRBV3-1	TRBJ1-2	ASSQESRDSYRGYT
TRBV6-5	TRBJ2-5	ASSYWQGAETQY
TRBV9	TRBJ2-1	ASSVGVAGGPSEQF
TRBV5-6	TRBJ2-7	ASSEPGTLSYEQY
TRBV20-1	TRBJ2-2	AWGGRALDTGELF
TRBV4-3	TRBJ2-7	ASSQAGTPTYEQY
TRBV4-2	TRBJ2-7	ASSQGPEEQY
TRBV20-1	TRBJ2-5	SARLGGETQY
TRBV4-1	TRBJ2-2	ASSQLAGGFAGELF
TRBV7-2	TRBJ1-6	ASSREGRANSPLH
TRBV19	TRBJ1-1	ASSNLRREPEAF
TRBV27	TRBJ1-4	ASSLWGGTGNEKLF
TRBV11-3	TRBJ2-1	ASSLVTSGRDEQF
TRBV7-6	TRBJ2-1	ASSDLAGPSYNEQF
TRBV5-1	TRBJ1-1	ASSPSVKYGDTEAF
TRBV7-2	TRBJ2-7	ASRTQTGLAYEQY
TRBV6-1	TRBJ2-7	ASSTGTRTSYEQY
TRBV4-2	TRBJ2-1	ASSQERGAGGNEQF
TRBV5-1	TRBJ2-3	ASSFLGLAGGRPADTQY
TRBV28	TRBJ2-1	ASNPSGTYNEQF
TRBV27	TRBJ1-2	ASSELGQGRGYT
TRBV18	TRBJ2-5	ASSPELRETQY
TRBV15	TRBJ1-2	ATSRDWSRDGEIYRYT
TRBV9	TRBJ1-1	ASTDRMNTEAF
TRBV6-5	TRBJ2-7	ASSLLAGGHEQY
TRBV2	TRBJ1-1	ASSELRSEAF
TRBV7-8	TRBJ2-2	ASSLMTGGGTGELF
TRBV6-1	TRBJ2-4	ASSEDIGTGLNIQY
TRBV5-5	TRBJ2-5	ASRTDTDGETQY
TRBV5-1	TRBJ2-7	ASSLRQGAEQY
TRBV27	TRBJ2-2	ASSSGVSNTGELF
TRBV21-1	TRBJ1-4	AKTPRDRTNEKLF